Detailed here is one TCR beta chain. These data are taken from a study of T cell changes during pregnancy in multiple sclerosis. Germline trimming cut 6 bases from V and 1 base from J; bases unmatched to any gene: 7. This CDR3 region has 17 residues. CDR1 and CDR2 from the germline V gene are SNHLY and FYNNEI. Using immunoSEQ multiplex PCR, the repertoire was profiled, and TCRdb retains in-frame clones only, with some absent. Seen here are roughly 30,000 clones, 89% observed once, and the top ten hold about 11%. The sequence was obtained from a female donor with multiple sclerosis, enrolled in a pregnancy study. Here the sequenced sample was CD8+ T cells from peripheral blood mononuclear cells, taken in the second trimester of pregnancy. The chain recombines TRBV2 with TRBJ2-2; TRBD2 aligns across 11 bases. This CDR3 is CASRGRTSGRNTGELFF. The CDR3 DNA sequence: TGTGCCAGCAGGGGTAGAACTAGCGGGAGGAACACCGGGGAGCTGTTTTTT.